This T cell receptor beta chain originates from a study of T-cell memory formation after mild COVID-19. Background on the study: There were largely donor-specific TCR clusters.

5'RACE with constant-segment primers built TCRalpha and TCRbeta cDNA libraries with UMIs. TCRdb passed the 5' RACE reads through MiXCR, listing each CDR3 protein once. The sample lists around 310,000 distinct CDR3 sequences, roughly 13% occurring once. Points from the study as a whole: Pre-infection memory held some responding clones, suggesting pre-existing cross-reactive T cells responded. Contracting clones, day 15 to 85, had balanced CD4/CD8, and later expanders favored CD4+.

Germline CDR1 is LNHNV and CDR2 is YYDKDF (reference sequence). CDR3 length equals 15 residues. V was clipped by 5 bases and J by 5 bases, with 18 bases between them. Comment on this clonotype: Its antigen remains unknown.

The chain recombines TRBV15 with TRBJ2-5, with D maybe TRBD2 (6 bases). Sequencing was carried out using PBMCs or a T cell subset sorted from them (not recorded which). This receptor was taken from a man between 18 and 29 years old who had mild COVID-19 (a few samples of this study predate the infection). Cell type and time point are not known. CDR3 protein: CATSSNLAPQETQYF. DNA of the CDR3: TGTGCCACCAGCTCCAACCTAGCGCCCCAGGAGACCCAGTACTTC.